The 25 T cell receptor beta chains reported below all come from one sample, sequenced in a study of OX40 agonist ivuxolimab in advanced cancers. Using immunoSEQ multiplex PCR, the repertoire was profiled, and TCRdb retains in-frame clones only, with some absent. The sample contains 90,000 to 95,000 clones, approximately 89% of which appear only once. Sequencing was performed on CD4+ or CD8+ T cells sorted from blood, taken in a trial of the OX40 agonist ivuxolimab. Receptor source: an adult with an advanced solid tumor such as melanoma, head and neck, liver or kidney cancer.

This chain joins TRBV15 and TRBJ2-5; 12 positions agree with TRBD2. Near its end, the DNA agrees better with TRBJ2-7, so the J call may be wrong. Per the germline V gene, CDR1 is LNHNV and CDR2 is YYDKDF (reference sequence). The CDR3 sequence is 15 residues long. CDR3 residues: CATSIRTSGNYEQYF. CDR3 bases: TGTGCCACCAGCATCAGGACTAGCGGGAACTACGAGCAGTACTTC.

The V and J genes are TRBV14 and TRBJ2-1; TRBD2 matches at 9 bases. Losses at the gene ends were 0 bases for V and 3 bases for J; bases not matched to a gene: 6. CDR1 and CDR2 from the germline V gene are SGHDN and FVKESK. The CDR3 consists of 17 residues. The CDR3 nucleotides are TGTGCCAGCAGCCAAGATCCGGCGGGAGGGCACTACAATGAGCAGTTCTTC. Its translation: CASSQDPAGGHYNEQFF.

The chain couples TRBV5-1 to TRBJ2-1, with no clear D. The germline V gene encodes CDR1 SGHRS and CDR2 YFSETQ. V was shortened by 4 bases and J by 0 bases, with 11 bases between the two germline ends. CDR3 length: 15 residues. The CDR3 is CASSRDSFSYNEQFF. In DNA form, the CDR3 reads TGCGCCAGCAGCCGAGACTCCTTCTCCTACAATGAGCAGTTCTTC.

The chain recombines TRBV5-4 with TRBJ2-7; 11 bases line up with TRBD2. The CDR3 length is 19 residues. Germline-derived CDR1 and CDR2 are SGHNT and YYREEE (reference sequence). V dropped 4 bases and J dropped 2; count of bases not matched to a gene: 17. CDR3 sequence: CASSQETGLAGGTTYEQYF. CDR3 DNA: TGTGCCAGCAGCCAAGAAACGGGGCTAGCGGGAGGAACCACCTACGAGCAGTACTTC.

The V and J genes are TRBV7-2 and TRBJ2-5; 7 nucleotides match TRBD1. Germline V gives CDR1 SGHTA, CDR2 FQGNSA. The CDR3 spans 15 residues. V shed 5 bases, J shed 4 bases, and the junction held 10 bases outside the gene matches. CDR3 sequence: CASSVGTVPRETQYF. Written as DNA, the CDR3 is TGTGCCAGCAGCGTCGGGACAGTACCTCGAGAGACCCAGTACTTC.

V is TRBV7-9 and J is TRBJ1-1; D is unresolved. CDR1 and CDR2 from the germline V gene are SEHNR and FQNEAQ (reference sequence). The CDR3 is made up of 15 amino acids. Between the trimmed V and J ends, which lost 0 bases and 3 bases, there was a span of 11 bases. The CDR3 here is CASSLASVLDTEAFF. The DNA for the CDR3 is TGTGCCAGCAGCTTAGCAAGCGTGCTCGACACTGAAGCTTTCTTT.

V and J are TRBV11-2 and TRBJ1-2; 8 bases line up with TRBD1. Germline V gene sequence: CDR1 SGHAT, CDR2 FQNNGV. With 1 base clipped from V and 4 bases from J, the junction kept 5 bases outside the gene matches. This CDR3 is 15 amino acids long. CDR3 protein: CASSLGQGSIYGYTF. CDR3 DNA sequence: TGTGCCAGCAGCTTAGGACAGGGGAGTATCTATGGCTACACCTTC.

The gene calls are TRBV19 and TRBJ2-1; D gene ambiguous. In germline, CDR1 is LNHDA, CDR2 SQIVND (reference sequence). Between the trimmed V and J ends, which lost 1 base and 0 bases, there was a span of 13 bases. This CDR3 comprises 17 residues. The CDR3 DNA reads as TGTGCCAGTAGTATAGTATTGGCTCTTGACTCCTACAATGAGCAGTTCTTC. Its translation: CASSIVLALDSYNEQFF.

The chain combines TRBV11-3 with TRBJ2-2, with D perhaps matching TRBD1 or TRBD2 (6 bases each). Germline CDR1 reads SGHNT; CDR2 reads YENEEA. V lost 5 bases, J lost 6 bases, and 16 bases lay in between. This CDR3 has 15 residues. The CDR3 DNA sequence: TGTGCCAGCAGCCCACTGGGGGGCGCGTCCGGGGAGCTGTTTTTT. Translated, it gives CASSPLGGASGELFF.

The rearrangement joins TRBV6-6 to TRBJ1-2; TRBD1 is a possible D gene (6 bases). Germline V lookup: CDR1 MNHNY, CDR2 SVGAGI (reference sequence). V lost 6 bases and J lost 4, with 15 bases in between. This CDR3 comprises 14 residues. CDR3 sequence: CASRPTGLGYGYTF. The CDR3 DNA reads as TGTGCCAGCAGGCCTACAGGGTTGGGCTATGGCTACACCTTC.

The rearrangement links TRBV5-1 to TRBJ2-3, with 7 positions matching TRBD1. CDR1 and CDR2 from the germline V gene are SGHRS and YFSETQ. J lost 0 bases, V lost 1 base, and 8 bases had no gene match. The CDR3 covers 17 residues. DNA for the CDR3: TGCGCCAGCAGCTTGTCCCACCAGACAGGGAGCACAGATACGCAGTATTTT. Its protein is CASSLSHQTGSTDTQYF.

The rearrangement links TRBV5-4 to TRBJ1-4; D is uncertain. Germline V lookup: CDR1 SGHNT, CDR2 YYREEE (reference sequence). This CDR3 is built from 13 residues. The V end lost 0 bases, the J end lost 6 bases, and 6 bases lay between the germline ends. The DNA for the CDR3 is TGTGCCAGCAGCTTGGGCTATGATGAAAAACTGTTTTTT. This codes for CASSLGYDEKLFF.

The gene calls are TRBV6-5 and TRBJ1-2; no firm D call. The CDR3 has 14 amino acids. Germline V gives CDR1 MNHEY, CDR2 SVGAGI. V was cut by 6 bases and J by 2 bases, with 13 bases left in between. The CDR3 loop reads CASSPRQRNYGYTF. Written as DNA, the CDR3 is TGTGCCAGCAGCCCCCGACAACGAAACTATGGCTACACCTTC.

This clone has only a few counts. This chain joins TRBV11-2 and TRBJ2-6, with 9 nucleotides matching TRBD1. The CDR3 consists of 16 residues. Unmatched junction bases numbered 2, after V lost 5 bases and J lost 0 bases. Per germline, CDR1 SGHAT and CDR2 FQNNGV. CDR3 loop: CASSPQGASGANVLTF. CDR3 DNA sequence: TGTGCCAGCAGCCCACAGGGGGCCTCTGGGGCCAACGTCCTGACTTTC. The complete variable domain, with remaining parts taken from reference TRBV11-2 and TRBJ2-6, reads EAGVAQSPRYKIIEKRQSVAFWCNPISGHATLYWYQQILGQGPKLLIQFQNNGVVDDSQLPKDRFSAERLKGVDSTLKIQPAKLEDSAVYLCASSPQGASGANVLTFGAGSRLTVL.

As for this clone: At one boundary the junction diverges from the germline segment, which might be a read error. This rearrangement joins TRBV6-1 to TRBJ2-3, with TRBD2 as a possible D gene (6 bases). Germline V gives CDR1 MNHNS, CDR2 SASEGT. The CDR3 is 14 residues long. The CDR3 nucleotides are TGTGCCAGCAGGGAAGTGACTAGTGCAGATACGCAGTATTTT. Its protein product is CASREVTSADTQYF.

This clone was counted a single time. The chain is built from TRBV1 and TRBJ2-1; the D segment call TRBD2 is taken from the table without a DNA check. TRBV1 is a recognized pseudogene. CDR3 length equals 20 residues. CDR3 loop: CTSSQGPGLAGGYQHYEQFF. The DNA for the CDR3 is TGCACCAGCAGCCAGGGCCCGGGACTAGCGGGAGGTTACCAACATTATGAGCAGTTCTTC.

The gene calls are TRBV19 and TRBJ1-1; D remains ambiguous. There are 13 residues in the CDR3. Germline CDR1 LNHDA, CDR2 SQIVND (reference sequence). Trimming stripped 3 bases from V and 4 bases from J, with 9 bases between. The CDR3, as DNA: TGTGCCAGTAGTATGTCGAGAGGCACTGAAGCTTTCTTT. Its translation: CASSMSRGTEAFF.

The CDR3 is CASSQPGHRSPLHF. The CDR3 DNA reads as TGTGCCAGCAGTCAACCGGGACATAGATCACCCCTCCACTTT. The V and J genes are TRBV27 and TRBJ1-6, with D perhaps TRBD1 (6 bases). CDR3 length equals 14 residues. V lost 5 bases and J 10 bases, leaving 15 bases between the germline ends. Germline V gives CDR1 MNHEY, CDR2 SMNVEV (reference sequence).

J is TRBJ1-1 and V is TRBV5-1; maybe TRBD1 (6 bases). Germline CDR1 and CDR2: SGHRS and YFSETQ. With 0 bases removed from V and 5 bases from J, the gap between germline ends came to 11 bases. The CDR3 totals 14 residues. The CDR3 nucleotides are TGCGCCAGCAGCTTGGCGCAGGGGTGGACTGAAGCTTTCTTT. This sequence encodes CASSLAQGWTEAFF.

The DNA of the CDR3 is TGCGCCAGCAGCCCGGGAGTCGGCACAGATACGCAGTATTTT. Its protein is CASSPGVGTDTQYF. The rearrangement links TRBV5-1 to TRBJ2-3; weak D call: TRBD2 (6 bases). Germline CDR1 reads SGHRS; CDR2 reads YFSETQ. V was cut by 4 bases and J by 1 base, with 10 bases left in between. This CDR3 region has 14 residues.

This clone was seen once. This chain joins TRBV2 and TRBJ2-7; the match to TRBD2 covers 10 bases. This CDR3 comprises 14 residues. Looked up from germline, CDR1 is SNHLY and CDR2 is FYNNEI. V shed 7 bases and J 4 bases; nucleotides not matched to a gene: 7. The CDR3 sequence is CASNLAGVSYEQYV. CDR3 coding DNA: TGTGCCAGCAACCTAGCGGGAGTTTCTTACGAGCAGTACGTC.

The chain recombines TRBV25-1 with TRBJ1-1; weak D call: TRBD1 (6 bases). Per germline, CDR1 MGHDK and CDR2 SYGVNS. V shed 3 bases and J shed 6 bases, with 11 bases lying between them. The CDR3 is 13 residues long. In nucleotides, the CDR3 is TGTGCCAGCAGTGACAGGGGAAGAGCTGAAGCTTTCTTT. It specifies CASSDRGRAEAFF.

V is TRBV10-1 and J is TRBJ2-1, with 9 bases identical to TRBD2. Germline V gene sequence: CDR1 WNHNN, CDR2 SYGVQD (reference sequence). V gave up 3 bases and J gave up 2 bases; unmatched junction bases: 5. CDR3 length: 16 residues. CDR3 DNA: TGCGCCAGCAGTGATCTGAGCGGGAGGACCTACAATGAGCAGTTCTTC. Protein product: CASSDLSGRTYNEQFF.

The V gene is TRBV6-1, the J gene TRBJ2-3, with 9 bases that match TRBD2. Trimming cost V 1 base and J 4 bases; bases outside gene matches: 6. CDR1 and CDR2 (germline): MNHNS, SASEGT. The length of the CDR3 is 16 residues. The CDR3 bases are TGTGCCAGCAGTGAAGTAGGCCTAGCGGGACCAGATACGCAGTATTTT. This sequence encodes CASSEVGLAGPDTQYF.

The rearrangement links TRBV6-6 to TRBJ2-7, with D maybe TRBD1 (5 bases). Trimming cost V 5 bases and J 2 bases, with 10 bases left between them. The CDR3 runs to 13 residues. Germline V gives CDR1 MNHNY, CDR2 SVGAGI (reference sequence). The CDR3 protein is CASSLTGPYEQYV. As DNA, the CDR3 is TGTGCCAGCAGTCTTACAGGACCCTACGAGCAGTACGTC.